A single T cell receptor (beta chain) is shown here with its context. Its antigen remains unknown. Vbeta (60) and Jbeta (13) primers were used in the PCR. Sequencing used immunoSEQ multiplex PCR; TCRdb keeps in-frame clones, though not all of them. The table lists about 140,000 clones, 66% of them singletons. The V segment lost 5 bases and the J segment 3 bases; nucleotides outside the gene matches: 4. Germline loops: CDR1 SGHVS, CDR2 FNYEAQ. The CDR3 sequence is 14 residues long. The sample originates from a study of cytomegalovirus exposure and HLA in healthy donors. Study results and caveats: The presence/absence work took it that sequencing depth was about the same across donors.

The sequence was collected from a woman aged 60-70 years in good health and CMV-seronegative. The J gene is TRBJ2-7, the V gene TRBV7-6; TRBD1 matches 10 bases. Sequencing used PBMCs. The CDR3: CASSLRTGGYEQYF. The CDR3, as DNA: TGTGCCAGCAGCCTACGGACAGGGGGCTACGAGCAGTACTTC.